This TCR beta chain came from a study of blood T cell repertoires in COVID-19. Measured with immunoSEQ multiplex PCR; TCRdb has only the in-frame clones, and not every one. Of 150,000 to 200,000 clones listed, around nine tenths are singletons. Germline-derived CDR1 and CDR2 are SEHNR and FQNEAQ (reference sequence). Trimming shortened V by 5 bases and J by 2 bases, and 19 bases separated the two germline ends. CDR3 size: 17 residues. The chain carries TRBV7-9 and TRBJ1-5; D perhaps matches TRBD1 (6 bases). Sequenced: peripheral blood. The TCR was taken from a man in his forties or fifties with active or convalescent COVID-19. This CDR3 reads CASSTTGTMEGNQPQHF. As DNA, the CDR3 is TGTGCCAGCAGCACGACCGGGACAATGGAGGGCAATCAGCCCCAGCATTTT.